This entry is about one T cell receptor beta chain. With the 5' RACE reads reprocessed, TCRdb shows one record per CDR3 protein and no DNA. The listing contains 400,000 to 500,000 distinct CDR3 sequences. From germline, CDR1 is LGHDT and CDR2 YNNKEL (reference sequence). The CDR3 length is 18 residues. These data originate in a study of T cells expressing NK-cell markers. Study as a whole: Sorted CD3+CD56+NKG2C+, CD3+CD56+NKG2C- and CD3+CD56-NKG2C+ T cells supplied TCR beta repertoires.

The chain carries TRBV3-1 and TRBJ1-1. This TCR came from a woman between 18 and 75 years old in good health. The source material was blood T cells: a sorted CD56 or NKG2C T cell subset, CD4+ or CD8+ T cells, or bulk PBMC T cells (not recorded which). This chain's CDR3 is CASSQAERVAGWNTEAFF.